The 27 T cell receptor beta chains listed next were all sequenced from one sample in a study of blood T cell repertoires in COVID-19. Libraries were prepared by immunoSEQ multiplex PCR; TCRdb keeps only in-frame clonotypes and omits some of them. The sample consists of some 120,000 clones, 55% to 70% of them appearing once. Sequenced sample: peripheral blood. These receptors all stem from a woman aged 70 to 79 with acute or convalescent COVID-19.

The CDR3 DNA reads TGCAGCGTTGTTACAACTAATGAAAAACTGTTTTTT. This sequence encodes CSVVTTNEKLFF. The rearrangement links TRBV29-1 to TRBJ1-4; D call uncertain. Germline CDR1 SQVTM, CDR2 ANQGSEA. This CDR3 region has 12 residues. Trimming pared 4 bases from V and 0 bases from J, leaving 3 bases between.

This clone was seen more than once but under ten times. The chain uses TRBV11-2 and TRBJ2-2; 7 positions match TRBD1. V dropped 5 bases and J dropped 8; count of bases not matched to a gene: 8. Germline-derived CDR1 and CDR2 are SGHAT and FQNNGV. This CDR3 comprises 14 residues. CDR3 protein: CASSPSDRAGELFF. CDR3 nucleotides: TGTGCCAGCAGCCCCAGCGACAGGGCAGGGGAGCTGTTTTTT.

The chain combines TRBV20-1 with TRBJ2-7, with TRBD2 matching 7 bases. Trimming at V came to 7 bases and at J to 2 bases, leaving 2 bases not matched to a gene. Germline values: CDR1 DFQATT, CDR2 SNEGSKA (reference sequence). CDR3 length: 11 amino acids. CDR3 coding DNA: TGCAGTGGTCGGGAGGCCTACGAGCAGTACTTC. Its translation is CSGREAYEQYF.

This clone was detected a few times. The J gene is TRBJ1-1, the V gene TRBV19; 7 bases match TRBD1. The length of the CDR3 is 13 residues. V lost 8 bases to trimming and J lost 4 bases; unmatched junction nucleotides: 7. Germline V gives CDR1 LNHDA, CDR2 SQIVND (reference sequence). This chain's CDR3 is CASYRGGGTEAFF. For the CDR3, the DNA is TGTGCCAGTTACAGGGGAGGAGGCACTGAAGCTTTCTTT.

J is TRBJ2-5 and V is TRBV6-1; D remains ambiguous. Deletions cut 2 bases from V and 2 bases from J, with 3 bases between. Germline loops: CDR1 MNHNS, CDR2 SASEGT. The CDR3 runs 12 residues. DNA of the CDR3: TGTGCCAGCAGTGAACTACAAGAGACCCAGTACTTC. Its translation: CASSELQETQYF.

The genes are TRBV5-1 and TRBJ2-3, with 8 nucleotides matching TRBD1. Germline V gives CDR1 SGHRS, CDR2 YFSETQ. Germline trimming cut 1 base from V and 5 bases from J; bases unmatched to any gene: 6. The CDR3 loop spans 15 amino acids. The CDR3 sequence: CASSLSDRVGDTQYF. CDR3 coding DNA: TGCGCCAGCAGCTTGTCGGACAGGGTTGGAGATACGCAGTATTTT.

The chain joins TRBV3-1 (or the pseudogene TRBV3-2) to TRBJ2-5; 14 nucleotides align to TRBD2. J was trimmed by 5 bases and V by 4 bases; bases with no gene match: 18. This CDR3 contains 20 residues. CDR1 and CDR2 from the germline V gene are LGHDT and YNNKEL (reference sequence). CDR3 sequence: CASSPGITGTSGSVRETQYF. For the CDR3, the DNA is TGTGCCAGCAGCCCAGGAATCACCGGGACTAGCGGGAGTGTTAGGGAGACCCAGTACTTC.

This chain links TRBV5-1 with TRBJ1-1, with 9 nucleotides matching TRBD1. CDR3 size: 14 residues. Germline V gene data show CDR1 as SGHRS and CDR2 as YFSETQ. The J segment lost 0 bases and the V segment lost 4 bases, leaving 1 base of the junction unmatched. In nucleotides, the CDR3 is TGCGCCAGCAGCGGGACAGGGATGAACACTGAAGCTTTCTTT. This sequence encodes CASSGTGMNTEAFF.

On this clone: A read error may explain this, as a much larger clone is one base away. V is TRBV6-5 and J is TRBJ1-1; 7 bases are shared with TRBD1. CDR1 is MNHEY, CDR2 SVGAGI, per germline. The CDR3 length is 14 residues. After removal of 2 bases from V and 3 bases from J, the junction contained 3 bases not matched to a gene. The DNA for the CDR3 is TGTGCCAGCAGTTACGCGACAGGGTACACTGAAGCTTTCTTT. Its translation: CASSYATGYTEAFF.

At least ten counts were recorded for this clone. The rearrangement joins TRBV4-1 to TRBJ1-4; D is perhaps TRBD1 (5 bases). V lost 3 bases and J lost 3, with 11 bases in between. Germline V CDR1 and CDR2: MGHRA, YSYEKL. The CDR3 covers 15 residues. The CDR3 nucleotides are TGCGCCAGCAGCCACCAGGGATCGGCTAATGAAAAACTGTTTTTT. This encodes CASSHQGSANEKLFF.

This clone was recorded a few times. V usage is TRBV21-1 and J usage is TRBJ2-3; the table's TRBD1 call for D was not verified on the DNA. TRBV21-1 is given as a pseudogene. CDR3 length: 10 amino acids. The CDR3 DNA reads TGTGCCAGCAGCAGACAGGAGCAGTATTTT. Protein product: CASSRQEQYF.

V gene TRBV27 combines with J gene TRBJ2-7; TRBD2 aligns across 7 bases. Germline CDR1 and CDR2: MNHEY and SMNVEV (reference sequence). V gave up 3 bases and J gave up 2 bases; unmatched junction bases: 7. This CDR3 is 15 amino acids long. In DNA form, the CDR3 reads TGTGCCAGCAGTTTGCTCGGGAGGAGCACCTACGAGCAGTACTTC. This codes for CASSLLGRSTYEQYF.

The V gene is TRBV19, the J gene TRBJ2-1; 7 nucleotides match TRBD1. The V and J ends lost 8 bases and 9 bases, in that order; junction bases with no gene match: 13. Germline values: CDR1 LNHDA, CDR2 SQIVND (reference sequence). The CDR3 is 14 amino acids. CDR3 in DNA: TGTGCCAGTCCATCACAAGACAGGGCATGTGAGCAGTTCTTC. Residues: CASPSQDRACEQFF.

The V gene is TRBV6-6, the J gene TRBJ2-5; D unclear. Trimming cost V 6 bases and J 0 bases, with 5 bases left between them. Germline loops: CDR1 MNHNY, CDR2 SVGAGI (reference sequence). The CDR3 is made up of 12 amino acids. The CDR3 loop is CASSPNQETQYF. The DNA of the CDR3 is TGTGCCAGCAGCCCAAACCAAGAGACCCAGTACTTC.

V gene TRBV2 combines with J gene TRBJ1-1; 9 bases fit TRBD1. V lost 7 bases, J lost 3 bases, and 12 bases stayed unmatched. The CDR3 runs 16 residues. Germline V lookup: CDR1 SNHLY, CDR2 FYNNEI. The DNA for the CDR3 is TGTGCCAGCAAGTCTATCAGGGACAGGGCTTACACTGAAGCTTTCTTT. This sequence encodes CASKSIRDRAYTEAFF.

The chain recombines TRBV7-2 with TRBJ1-1, with 9 bases aligning to TRBD1. CDR3 length: 14 residues. The ends lost 5 bases at V and 1 base at J; junction bases unmatched: 2. Germline values: CDR1 SGHTA, CDR2 FQGNSA. Here the CDR3 reads CASSPTGGNTEAFF. DNA for the CDR3: TGTGCCAGCAGCCCGACAGGGGGGAACACTGAAGCTTTCTTT.

A note on this clone: This specimen includes other DNA sequences encoding the same CDR3. The genes are TRBV20-1 and TRBJ2-5, with D tentatively TRBD2 (6 bases). V dropped 6 bases and J dropped 5 bases, with 10 bases sitting between them. The CDR3 consists of 11 residues. The V gene's germline CDR1 is DFQATT and CDR2 SNEGSKA (reference sequence). The CDR3, as DNA: TGCAGTGCCATACGGGGGGAGACCCAGTACTTC. Amino acids: CSAIRGETQYF.

The gene calls are TRBV13 and TRBJ2-3; tentative D call: TRBD1 (5 bases). V was shortened by 5 bases and J by 2 bases, with 14 bases between the two germline ends. Germline-derived CDR1 and CDR2 are PRHDT and FYEKMQ (reference sequence). The CDR3 runs 15 residues. CDR3 coding DNA: TGTGCCAGCAGCCACAGGCTGGGCTACACAGATACGCAGTATTTT. Its protein product is CASSHRLGYTDTQYF.

J is TRBJ2-7 and V is TRBV3-1 (or the pseudogene TRBV3-2); 9 nucleotides match TRBD1. CDR3 length equals 16 residues. Germline V lookup: CDR1 LGHDT, CDR2 YNNKEL (reference sequence). Trimming at V came to 4 bases and at J to 7 bases, leaving 14 bases not matched to a gene. The CDR3 reads CASSPDAGTGFREQYF. In DNA, the CDR3 is TGTGCCAGCAGCCCCGACGCCGGGACAGGGTTTCGGGAGCAGTACTTC.

The J gene is TRBJ2-7, the V gene TRBV30; 9 bases map to TRBD1. V lost 1 base, J lost 8 bases, and 6 bases stayed unmatched. Per germline, CDR1 GTSNPN and CDR2 SVGIG (reference sequence). This CDR3 contains 13 residues. The CDR3 DNA reads TGTGCCTGGAGTGAGGGACAGGGTTATAAGCAGTACTTC. Its protein product is CAWSEGQGYKQYF.

The CDR3 region has the DNA TGTGCCAGCAGTTTATCTCAAAAGGGCCGGGGGGGTGCCAAAAACATTCAGTACTTC. It is translated as CASSLSQKGRGGAKNIQYF. The chain joins TRBV28 to TRBJ2-4; TRBD2 aligns across 8 bases. The length of the CDR3 is 19 residues. The germline gives CDR1 MDHEN, CDR2 SYDVKM. The J segment lost 1 base and the V segment lost 1 base, leaving 12 bases of the junction unmatched.

J is TRBJ1-2 and V is TRBV6-5, with D uncertain. The CDR3 consists of 14 residues. Germline values: CDR1 MNHEY, CDR2 SVGAGI. V dropped 8 bases and J dropped 0 bases, with 13 bases sitting between them. The CDR3 nucleotides are TGTGCCAGCTCTCGAGAGAGATCTAACTATGGCTACACCTTC. Its translation: CASSRERSNYGYTF.

This clone was seen a handful of times. This chain joins TRBV10-3 and TRBJ2-7; tentative D call: TRBD2 (6 bases). In germline, CDR1 is ENHRY, CDR2 SYGVKD. The V gene lost 3 bases and the J gene lost 6 bases, with 18 bases spanning the gap. The CDR3 is 15 residues long. DNA of the CDR3: TGTGCCATCAGTGACAGGCCGGCGGGGAATGGCGAGCAGTACTTC. Its protein product is CAISDRPAGNGEQYF.

The chain links TRBV4-1 to TRBJ1-2, with 7 bases identical to TRBD1. Trimming took 0 bases from V and 5 from J; bases not matched to a gene: 6. This CDR3 has 15 amino acids. CDR1 MGHRA and CDR2 YSYEKL come from the germline V gene. CDR3 region: CASSQEPGTAYGYTF. The CDR3 DNA reads TGCGCCAGCAGCCAAGAGCCCGGGACAGCTTATGGCTACACCTTC.

The chain uses TRBV19 and TRBJ1-5, with D possibly TRBD1 on 5 matching bases. The CDR3 has 14 amino acids. CDR1 is LNHDA, CDR2 SQIVND, per germline (reference sequence). The V and J ends lost 5 bases and 4 bases respectively, with 12 bases between them. CDR3 amino acids: CASSLIGGNQPQHF. DNA of the CDR3: TGTGCCAGTAGTTTAATCGGGGGGAATCAGCCCCAGCATTTT.

This clone came up a few times. The V gene is TRBV6-5, the J gene TRBJ2-7; 7 bases align to TRBD2. The CDR3 covers 13 residues. The J segment lost 3 bases and the V segment lost 4 bases, leaving 3 bases of the junction unmatched. The V gene's germline CDR1 is MNHEY and CDR2 SVGAGI. CDR3 bases: TGTGCCAGCAGTTCCTCGGGGGGCTACGAGCAGTACTTC. Protein product: CASSSSGGYEQYF.

This clone was recorded only once. V is TRBV9 and J is TRBJ1-4, with a weak D call TRBD1 (6 bases). V lost 4 bases to trimming and J lost 3 bases, with 13 bases between them. The V gene's germline CDR1 is SGDLS and CDR2 YYNGEE. The length of the CDR3 is 15 residues. The CDR3 loop is CASSLSGASNEKLFF. CDR3 nucleotide sequence: TGTGCCAGCAGCCTGTCAGGGGCCTCTAATGAAAAACTGTTTTTT.